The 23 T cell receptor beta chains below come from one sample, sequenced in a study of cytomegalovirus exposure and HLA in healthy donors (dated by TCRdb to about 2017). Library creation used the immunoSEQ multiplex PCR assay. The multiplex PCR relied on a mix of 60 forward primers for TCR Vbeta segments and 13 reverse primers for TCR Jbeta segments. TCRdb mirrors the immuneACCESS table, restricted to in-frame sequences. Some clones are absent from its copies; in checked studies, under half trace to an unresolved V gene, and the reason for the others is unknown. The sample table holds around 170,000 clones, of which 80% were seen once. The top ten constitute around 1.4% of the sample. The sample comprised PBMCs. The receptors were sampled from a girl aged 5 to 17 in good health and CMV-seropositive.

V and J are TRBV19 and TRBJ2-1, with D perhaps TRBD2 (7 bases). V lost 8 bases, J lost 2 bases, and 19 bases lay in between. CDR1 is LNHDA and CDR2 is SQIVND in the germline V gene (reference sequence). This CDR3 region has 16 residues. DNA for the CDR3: TGTGCCAGTGGGAAGAGCGGGCGGGGGCCCTACAATGAGCAGTTCTTC. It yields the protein CASGKSGRGPYNEQFF.

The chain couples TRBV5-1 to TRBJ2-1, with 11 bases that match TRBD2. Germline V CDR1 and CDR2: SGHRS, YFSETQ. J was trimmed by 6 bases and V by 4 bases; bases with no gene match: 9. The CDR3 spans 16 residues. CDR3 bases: TGCGCCAGCAGCCCAGCCGGGACTAGCGGACCCAATGAGCAGTTCTTC. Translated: CASSPAGTSGPNEQFF.

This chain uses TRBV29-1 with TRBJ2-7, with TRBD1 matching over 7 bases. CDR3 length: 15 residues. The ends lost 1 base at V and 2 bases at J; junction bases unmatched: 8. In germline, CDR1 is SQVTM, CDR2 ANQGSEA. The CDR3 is CSVEGHRQGPYEQYF. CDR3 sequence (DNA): TGCAGCGTTGAAGGACATAGACAGGGACCCTACGAGCAGTACTTC.

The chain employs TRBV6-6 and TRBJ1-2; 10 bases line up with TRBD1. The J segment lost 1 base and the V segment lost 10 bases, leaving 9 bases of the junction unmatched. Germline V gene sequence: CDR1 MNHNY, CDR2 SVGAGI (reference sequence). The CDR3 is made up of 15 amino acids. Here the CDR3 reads CATRDRGHLNYGYTF. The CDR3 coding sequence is TGTGCCACCCGGGACAGGGGTCACCTTAACTATGGCTACACCTTC.

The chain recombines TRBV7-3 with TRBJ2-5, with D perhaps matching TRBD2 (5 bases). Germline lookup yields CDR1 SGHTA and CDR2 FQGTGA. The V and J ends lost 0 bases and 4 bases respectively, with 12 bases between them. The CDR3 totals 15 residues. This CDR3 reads CASSLTGWERETQYF. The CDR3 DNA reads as TGTGCCAGCAGCTTAACGGGGTGGGAGCGAGAGACCCAGTACTTC.

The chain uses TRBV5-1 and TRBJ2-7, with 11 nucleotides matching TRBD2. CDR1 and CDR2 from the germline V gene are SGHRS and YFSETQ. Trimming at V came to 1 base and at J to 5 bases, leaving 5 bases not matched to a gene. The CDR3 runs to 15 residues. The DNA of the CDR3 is TGCGCCAGCAGCTTGATAGCGGGAGGGCCCCACGAGCAGTACTTC. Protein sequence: CASSLIAGGPHEQYF.

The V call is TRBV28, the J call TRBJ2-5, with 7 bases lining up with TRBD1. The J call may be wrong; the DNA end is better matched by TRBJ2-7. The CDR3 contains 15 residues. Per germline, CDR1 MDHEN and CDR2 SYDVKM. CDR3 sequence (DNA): TGTGCCAGCAGCCTCGGGACAGCCTCATCGGACGAGCAGTACTTC. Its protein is CASSLGTASSDEQYF.

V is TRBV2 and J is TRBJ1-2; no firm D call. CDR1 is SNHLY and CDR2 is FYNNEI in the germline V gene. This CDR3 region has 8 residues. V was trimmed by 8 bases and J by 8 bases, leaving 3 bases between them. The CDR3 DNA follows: TGTGCCAGCCCGGGCTACACCTTC. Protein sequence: CASPGYTF.

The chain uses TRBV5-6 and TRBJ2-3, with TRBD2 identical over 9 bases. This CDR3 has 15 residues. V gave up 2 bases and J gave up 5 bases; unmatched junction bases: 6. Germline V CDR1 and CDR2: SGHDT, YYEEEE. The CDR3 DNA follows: TGTGCCAGCAGCTTCGGCGGGAGGGCGGGAGATACGCAGTATTTT. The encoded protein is CASSFGGRAGDTQYF.

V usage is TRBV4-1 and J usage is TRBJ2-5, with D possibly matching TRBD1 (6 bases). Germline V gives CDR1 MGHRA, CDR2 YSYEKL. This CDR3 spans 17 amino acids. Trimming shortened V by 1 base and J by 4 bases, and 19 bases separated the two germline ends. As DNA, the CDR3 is TGCGCCAGCAGCCAAGTGACCCCGGGACACGTTGGAGAGACCCAGTACTTC. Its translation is CASSQVTPGHVGETQYF.

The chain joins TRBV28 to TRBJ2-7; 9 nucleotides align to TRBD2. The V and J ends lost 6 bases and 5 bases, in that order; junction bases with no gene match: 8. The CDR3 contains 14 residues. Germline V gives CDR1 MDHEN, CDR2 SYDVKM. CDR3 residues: CASRHGTSTNEQYF. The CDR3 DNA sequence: TGTGCCAGCAGACATGGGACTAGCACTAACGAGCAGTACTTC. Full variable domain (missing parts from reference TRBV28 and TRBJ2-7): DVKVTQSSRYLVKRTGEKVFLECVQDMDHENMFWYRQDPGLGLRLIYFSYDVKMKEKGDIPEGYSVSREKKERFSLILESASTNQTSMYLCASRHGTSTNEQYFGPGTRLTVT.

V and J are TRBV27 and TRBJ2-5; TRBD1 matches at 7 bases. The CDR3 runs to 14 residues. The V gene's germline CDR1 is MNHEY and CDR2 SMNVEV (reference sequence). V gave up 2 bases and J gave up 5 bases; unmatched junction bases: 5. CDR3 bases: TGTGCCAGCAGTTTAAAGGGGGCGCTGGAGACCCAGTACTTC. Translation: CASSLKGALETQYF.

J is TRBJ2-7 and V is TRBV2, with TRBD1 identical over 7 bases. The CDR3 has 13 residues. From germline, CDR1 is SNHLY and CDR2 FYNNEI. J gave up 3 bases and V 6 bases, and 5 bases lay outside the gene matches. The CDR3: CASSPGQFYEQYF. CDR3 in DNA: TGTGCCAGCAGCCCGGGACAGTTCTACGAGCAGTACTTC.

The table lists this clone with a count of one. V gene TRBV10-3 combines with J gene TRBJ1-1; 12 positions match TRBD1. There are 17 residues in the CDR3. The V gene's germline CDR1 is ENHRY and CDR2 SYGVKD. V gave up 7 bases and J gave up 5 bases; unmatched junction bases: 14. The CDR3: CAIKDTRDRGPGTEAFF. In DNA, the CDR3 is TGTGCCATCAAGGACACCAGGGACAGGGGGCCGGGGACTGAAGCTTTCTTT.

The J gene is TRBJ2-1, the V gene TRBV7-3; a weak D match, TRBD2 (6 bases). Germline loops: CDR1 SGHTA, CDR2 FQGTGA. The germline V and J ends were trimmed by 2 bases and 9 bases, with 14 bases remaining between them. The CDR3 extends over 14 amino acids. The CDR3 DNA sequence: TGTGCCAGCAGCTTAGACGGGGGACTGGCTGAGCAGTTCTTC. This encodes CASSLDGGLAEQFF. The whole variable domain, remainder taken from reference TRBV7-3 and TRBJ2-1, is GAGVSQTPSNKVTEKGKYVELRCDPISGHTALYWYRQSLGQGPEFLIYFQGTGAADDSGLPNDRFFAVRPEGSVSTLKIQRTERGDSAVYLCASSLDGGLAEQFFGPGTRLTVL.

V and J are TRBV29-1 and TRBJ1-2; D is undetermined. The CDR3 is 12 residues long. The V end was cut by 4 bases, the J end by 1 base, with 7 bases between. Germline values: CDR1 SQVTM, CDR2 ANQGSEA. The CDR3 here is CSVGQRNYGYTF. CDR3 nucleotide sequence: TGCAGCGTTGGTCAGCGTAACTATGGCTACACCTTC.

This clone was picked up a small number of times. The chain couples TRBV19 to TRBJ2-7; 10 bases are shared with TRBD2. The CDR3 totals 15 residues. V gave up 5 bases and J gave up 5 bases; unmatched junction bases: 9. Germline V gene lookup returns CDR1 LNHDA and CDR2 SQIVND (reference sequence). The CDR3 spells CASSVSGRAYDEQYF. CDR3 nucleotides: TGTGCCAGTAGTGTAAGCGGGAGGGCCTACGACGAGCAGTACTTC. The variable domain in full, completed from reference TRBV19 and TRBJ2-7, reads DGGITQSPKYLFRKEGQNVTLSCEQNLNHDAMYWYRQDPGQGLRLIYYSQIVNDFQKGDIAEGYSVSREKKESFPLTVTSAQKNPTAFYLCASSVSGRAYDEQYFGPGTRLTVT.

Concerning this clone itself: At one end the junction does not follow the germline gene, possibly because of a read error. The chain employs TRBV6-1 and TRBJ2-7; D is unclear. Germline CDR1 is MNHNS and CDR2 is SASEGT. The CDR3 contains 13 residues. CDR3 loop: CASSQAQNYEQYF. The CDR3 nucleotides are TGTGCCAGCAGTCAAGCGCAGAACTACGAGCAGTACTTC.

CDR3 sequence (DNA): TGCGCCAGCAGCTTGGCGCTAGCGGGAGGGAATGAGCAGTTCTTC. Amino acids: CASSLALAGGNEQFF. The gene calls are TRBV5-1 and TRBJ2-1, with 12 bases that match TRBD2. With 0 bases clipped from V and 7 bases from J, the junction kept 2 bases outside the gene matches. CDR1 and CDR2 from the germline V gene are SGHRS and YFSETQ. The CDR3 covers 15 residues.

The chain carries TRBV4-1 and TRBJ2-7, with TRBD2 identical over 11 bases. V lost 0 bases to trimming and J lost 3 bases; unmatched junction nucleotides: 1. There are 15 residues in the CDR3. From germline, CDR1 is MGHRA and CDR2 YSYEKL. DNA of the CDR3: TGCGCCAGCAGCCAAGAAGGGACTAGCGGCTACGAGCAGTACTTC. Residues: CASSQEGTSGYEQYF.

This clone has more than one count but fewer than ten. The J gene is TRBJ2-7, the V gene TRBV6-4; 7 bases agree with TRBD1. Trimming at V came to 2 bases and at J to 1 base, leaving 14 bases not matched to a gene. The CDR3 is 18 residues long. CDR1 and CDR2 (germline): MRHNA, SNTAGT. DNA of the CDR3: TGTGCCAGCAGTGACCAATATGTGACAGGGTTGGCATCCTACGAGCAGTACTTC. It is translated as CASSDQYVTGLASYEQYF.

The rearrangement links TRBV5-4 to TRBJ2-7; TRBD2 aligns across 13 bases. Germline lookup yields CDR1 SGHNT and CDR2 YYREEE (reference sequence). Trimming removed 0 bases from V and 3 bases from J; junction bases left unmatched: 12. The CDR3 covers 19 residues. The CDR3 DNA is TGTGCCAGCAGCTTGGCGGGAGGGACTAGCGGGAAAGGGGGCTACGAGCAGTACTTC. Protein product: CASSLAGGTSGKGGYEQYF.

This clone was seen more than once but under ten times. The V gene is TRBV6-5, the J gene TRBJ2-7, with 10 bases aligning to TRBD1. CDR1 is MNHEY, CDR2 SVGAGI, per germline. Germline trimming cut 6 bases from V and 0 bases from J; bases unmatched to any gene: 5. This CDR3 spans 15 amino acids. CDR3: CASSSRQGASYEQYF. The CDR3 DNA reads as TGTGCCAGCAGCTCGAGACAGGGGGCCTCCTACGAGCAGTACTTC.